One and the same sample provided the 19 T cell receptor beta chains below, sequenced in a study of T-cell reconstitution after alpha-beta-depleted transplantation in children. It was with unique molecular identifiers that the TCRbeta library was prepared. From the PCR reads, TCRdb called clonotypes with MiXCR, one entry per CDR3 protein. Seen here are approximately 170,000 distinct CDR3 sequences, 11% observed once, and the top ten hold about 13%. The sequences come from PBMCs, collected before TCRalphabeta/CD19-depleted stem cell transplant. The receptors stem from a boy between 2 and 15 years old with acute myeloid leukemia, due to receive a stem cell transplant.

About this clonotype itself: A much larger clone differs from this one at a single base, so this may be a read error. This rearrangement joins TRBV29-1 to TRBJ2-7; no definite D call. Germline CDR1 reads SQVTM; CDR2 reads ANQGSEA. This CDR3 region has 12 residues. CDR3 residues: CSVNSPSYEKYF. The CDR3 DNA reads as TGCAGCGTGAACTCTCCCTCCTACGAGAAGTACTTC.

The table lists this clonotype with many counts. The genes are TRBV7-9 and TRBJ2-7; 8 positions agree with TRBD1. The CDR3 length is 16 residues. With 1 base clipped from V and 6 bases from J, the junction kept 11 bases outside the gene matches. The germline V gene has CDR1 SEHNR and CDR2 FQNEAQ (reference sequence). CDR3 sequence reads: CASSLGGIGQGGEQYF. CDR3 coding DNA: TGTGCCAGCAGCTTAGGGGGAATCGGACAGGGCGGCGAGCAGTACTTC.

At least ten counts were recorded for this clonotype. The rearrangement joins TRBV20-1 to TRBJ1-1; D is uncertain. This CDR3 contains 14 residues. Germline assignment: CDR1 DFQATT and CDR2 SNEGSKA (reference sequence). The ends were cut back, 0 bases at V and 0 bases at J, with 8 bases in the middle. The CDR3 DNA reads TGCAGTGCTAGAGATCGGGTTATGAACACTGAAGCTTTCTTT. As protein: CSARDRVMNTEAFF.

In its sample, this clonotype was seen a few times. V gene TRBV4-2 combines with J gene TRBJ2-3; D gene unclear. Germline V gene lookup returns CDR1 LGHNA and CDR2 YNFKEQ. The V and J ends lost 1 base and 2 bases respectively, with 4 bases between them. The CDR3 spans 13 residues. CDR3 loop: CASSQAPTDTQYF. CDR3 nucleotide sequence: TGTGCCAGCAGCCAAGCCCCCACAGATACGCAGTATTTT.

In this sample, this clonotype turned up many times. The chain combines TRBV20-1 with TRBJ2-1, with a possible D match to TRBD2 (5 bases). Germline CDR1 is DFQATT and CDR2 is SNEGSKA (reference sequence). CDR3 size: 16 residues. V shed 1 base and J shed 4 bases, with 17 bases lying between them. The DNA for the CDR3 is TGCAGTGCTAGAGTAGAGGACGGGATAGGTTACAATGAGCAGTTCTTC. The encoded protein is CSARVEDGIGYNEQFF.

This clonotype appeared many times. The chain uses TRBV5-1 and TRBJ2-7; D not resolved. CDR1 SGHRS and CDR2 YFSETQ come from the germline V gene. The CDR3 runs to 14 residues. Trimming stripped 4 bases from V and 6 bases from J, with 17 bases between. The CDR3 DNA reads TGCGCCAGCAGCGTGGTTCCCGGATCTGCCGAGCAGTACTTC. Amino acid sequence: CASSVVPGSAEQYF.

This clonotype was counted ten times or more. The chain couples TRBV7-9 to TRBJ2-2, with 10 bases fitting TRBD1. The CDR3 is made up of 15 amino acids. V lost 5 bases, J lost 4 bases, and 4 bases stayed unmatched. Germline values: CDR1 SEHNR, CDR2 FQNEAQ (reference sequence). The CDR3 protein is CASSNRDRGTGELFF. DNA of the CDR3: TGTGCCAGCAGCAACCGGGACAGGGGCACCGGGGAGCTGTTTTTT.

This clonotype came up many times. The gene calls are TRBV29-1 and TRBJ2-1; D unresolved. CDR3 size: 13 residues. CDR1 SQVTM and CDR2 ANQGSEA come from the germline V gene. The V end was cut by 7 bases, the J end by 1 base, with 11 bases between. The CDR3 here is CSAGAGSYNEQFF. The CDR3 coding sequence is TGCAGCGCCGGTGCAGGATCCTACAATGAGCAGTTCTTC.

There are many counts of this clonotype. V gene TRBV6-6 combines with J gene TRBJ2-5; TRBD1 matches at 7 bases. Germline CDR1 and CDR2: MNHNY and SVGAGI (reference sequence). J was trimmed by 7 bases and V by 10 bases; bases with no gene match: 12. The CDR3 loop spans 13 amino acids. The CDR3: CATARTGQLTQYF. The CDR3 DNA is TGTGCCACCGCGAGGACAGGCCAGTTGACCCAGTACTTC.

Ten or more counts support this clonotype. Written as DNA, the CDR3 is TGCAGTGCTAGAGATCCAGGGGGTAACTATGGCTACACCTTC. This translates into CSARDPGGNYGYTF. This chain uses TRBV20-1 with TRBJ1-2, with TRBD1 matching over 7 bases. This CDR3 has 14 residues. CDR1 DFQATT and CDR2 SNEGSKA come from the germline V gene (reference sequence). Trimming removed 0 bases from V and 1 base from J; junction bases left unmatched: 2.

At least ten counts were recorded for this clonotype. V gene TRBV5-1 combines with J gene TRBJ2-5, with 9 bases that match TRBD1. The germline V gene has CDR1 SGHRS and CDR2 YFSETQ. V was clipped by 3 bases and J by 1 base; unmatched bases: 1. The CDR3 is 14 amino acids. CDR3 residues: CASSWDRAQETQYF. DNA for the CDR3: TGCGCCAGCAGCTGGGACAGGGCCCAAGAGACCCAGTACTTC.

Many counts were recorded for this clonotype. J is TRBJ2-7 and V is TRBV28; D gene ambiguous. Per germline, CDR1 MDHEN and CDR2 SYDVKM. The germline V and J ends were trimmed by 5 bases and 4 bases, with 15 bases remaining between them. The CDR3 runs to 14 residues. The CDR3 protein is CASSGLLLPYEQYV. As DNA, the CDR3 is TGTGCCAGCAGTGGGCTTCTCCTCCCTTACGAGCAGTACGTC.

This clonotype was seen repeatedly, ten times or more. This chain joins TRBV24-1 and TRBJ1-2; TRBD1 matches 7 bases. CDR1 KGHDR and CDR2 SFDVKD come from the germline V gene. The CDR3 is 14 amino acids. Trimming cost V 4 bases and J 6 bases; bases outside gene matches: 7. The CDR3 spells CATSDDRAVDGYTF. As DNA, the CDR3 is TGTGCCACCAGTGACGACAGGGCTGTAGATGGCTACACCTTC.

Ten or more counts support this clonotype. The V and J genes are TRBV5-1 and TRBJ2-1; the match to TRBD2 covers 8 bases. Germline V gives CDR1 SGHRS, CDR2 YFSETQ. The junction had 6 bases not matched to a gene; V was cut back by 4 bases and J by 3 bases. This CDR3 is built from 15 residues. The CDR3 nucleotides are TGCGCCAGCAGCCTACTAGCGGACCTCTACAATGAGCAGTTCTTC. This translates into CASSLLADLYNEQFF.

This clonotype was picked up many times. The chain links TRBV13 to TRBJ1-5, with D maybe TRBD1 (5 bases). CDR1 is PRHDT, CDR2 FYEKMQ, per germline (reference sequence). The CDR3 is 14 amino acids. With 4 bases removed from V and 5 bases from J, the gap between germline ends came to 12 bases. The CDR3 spells CASSYGRGDQPQHF. In DNA, the CDR3 is TGTGCCAGCAGCTATGGGCGAGGGGATCAGCCCCAGCATTTT.

Notes on this clonotype: A much larger clonotype is one base distant, so this may be a read error. The genes are TRBV20-1 and TRBJ1-1; no definite D call. CDR3 length equals 14 residues. CDR1 DFQATT and CDR2 SNEGSKA come from the germline V gene (reference sequence). Written as DNA, the CDR3 is TGCGGTGCTAGAGATCTCGCCGAGAACACTGAAGCTTTCTTT. This translates into CGARDLAENTEAFF.

This clonotype was found many times. The rearrangement links TRBV5-1 to TRBJ1-2; D not resolved. Trimming shortened V by 5 bases and J by 4 bases, and 15 bases separated the two germline ends. In germline, CDR1 is SGHRS, CDR2 YFSETQ. This CDR3 comprises 14 residues. The CDR3 loop reads CASRSLGWGYGYTF. The CDR3 nucleotides read TGCGCCAGCAGAAGCTTGGGTTGGGGCTATGGCTACACCTTC.

This clonotype has only a few counts. The rearrangement joins TRBV5-1 to TRBJ2-3; TRBD2 matches at 9 bases. The CDR3 contains 18 residues. The V gene's germline CDR1 is SGHRS and CDR2 YFSETQ. V shed 0 bases and J 2 bases; nucleotides not matched to a gene: 10. The CDR3 nucleotides are TGCGCCAGCAGCTTGGACCCCCGGCGGGGGGGAGACACAGATACGCAGTATTTT. Protein: CASSLDPRRGGDTDTQYF.

In this sample, this clonotype turned up many times. The J gene is TRBJ2-5, the V gene TRBV2; maybe TRBD2 (6 bases). CDR1 SNHLY and CDR2 FYNNEI come from the germline V gene. V was trimmed by 2 bases and J by 3 bases, leaving 10 bases between them. The CDR3 is 14 residues long. CDR3 protein: CASSESGPEETQYF. DNA for the CDR3: TGTGCCAGCAGTGAAAGCGGGCCGGAAGAGACCCAGTACTTC.